This TCR beta chain is drawn from a study of cytomegalovirus exposure and HLA in healthy donors. 60 Vbeta and 13 Jbeta primers were used in PCR. Data came from immunoSEQ multiplex PCR; TCRdb stores just in-frame clones and leaves some out. The sample includes 150,000 to 200,000 clones, about 78% of them seen just once. For this clone: Other DNA sequences of this sample code for an identical CDR3.

The material sequenced was PBMCs. This TCR was recovered from a male donor in good health and CMV-seronegative.

CDR3 sequence: CASSPLTGVNTEAFF. For the CDR3, the DNA is TGTGCCAGCAGTCCCTTGACAGGGGTGAACACTGAAGCTTTCTTT. The V call is TRBV28, the J call TRBJ1-1; 8 bases fit TRBD1. The CDR3 has 15 amino acids. The germline V gene encodes CDR1 MDHEN and CDR2 SYDVKM. Unmatched junction bases numbered 5, after V lost 5 bases and J lost 0 bases.